These 5 T cell receptor beta chains share one sample of origin, sequenced in a study of shared clonotypes between healthy human individuals (dated by TCRdb to 2018 to 2021). Library preparation used the immunoSEQ multiplex PCR assay. The table was pulled from immuneACCESS by TCRdb, which kept in-frame rearrangements only. Such tables lose some clones; where checked, under half of the loss comes from unresolved V genes, and the rest has no known cause. For this sample the table gives 450,000 to 500,000 clones, of which 60% to 85% were detected only once. The ten top clones hold approximately 13% of the sample. Sequenced material: PBMCs. Receptors originate from a woman in her thirties or forties in good health. Some clones in this sample may be carry-over from other donors' samples.

This clone was observed at least ten times. The V gene is TRBV6-1, the J gene TRBJ2-1; D is unclear. V lost 7 bases and J 5 bases, leaving 12 bases between the germline ends. The CDR3 is 13 residues long. CDR1 and CDR2 from the germline V gene are MNHNS and SASEGT. The CDR3: CASTHLRDNEQFF. In DNA form, the CDR3 reads TGTGCCAGCACCCATCTAAGGGACAATGAGCAGTTCTTC.

There are a few counts of this clone. This likely came from a read error, as a far larger clone is one base away. Distinct nucleotide sequences in the sample also encode this CDR3. The rearrangement uses TRBV7-9 and TRBJ2-1; 8 bases line up with TRBD1. Germline V gives CDR1 SEHNR, CDR2 FQNEAQ (reference sequence). CDR3 size: 16 residues. The CDR3 DNA sequence: TGTGCCAGCAGCCTAGCGACGACAGGGGAGGTCGATGAGCAGTTCTTC. Encoded protein: CASSLATTGEVDEQFF.

The rearrangement uses TRBV4-1 and TRBJ1-5; TRBD1 is a possible D gene (5 bases). Trimming removed 2 bases at V and 1 base at J, with 15 bases between. CDR3 length: 17 amino acids. From germline, CDR1 is MGHRA and CDR2 YSYEKL. The CDR3 protein is CASSQWGRTRSNQPQHF. CDR3 DNA sequence: TGCGCCAGCAGCCAATGGGGCAGGACTAGGAGCAATCAGCCCCAGCATTTT.

This clone has a handful of counts. This sequence joins TRBV29-1 and TRBJ1-1; D possibly corresponds to TRBD1 (5 bases). Between the trimmed V and J ends, which lost 6 bases and 7 bases, there was a span of 21 bases. In germline, CDR1 is SQVTM, CDR2 ANQGSEA. The CDR3 is 14 amino acids. The CDR3 spells CSVLGRGSDNEAFF. The CDR3 DNA follows: TGCAGCGTCCTCGGGCGGGGGTCGGACAATGAAGCTTTCTTT.

The chain has TRBV2 and TRBJ1-2, with 10 bases identical to TRBD1. Per germline, CDR1 SNHLY and CDR2 FYNNEI. The CDR3 consists of 15 residues. The CDR3, as DNA: TGTGCTTTTTTGCCGGGGACAGGGGACTCCTATGGCTACACCTTC. Encoded protein: CAFLPGTGDSYGYTF.